This TCR beta chain was recorded in a study of blood T cell repertoires in COVID-19. Original analysis: Reference gene primer amplification yielded estimated nucleated cell counts. The protocol was immunoSEQ multiplex PCR, while the TCRdb copy is restricted to in-frame clones and leaves out a portion. V, J and clone size derive from that table, while D and trimming were established from the DNA sequence. The repertoire holds 300,000 to 400,000 clones, with 86% as singletons. Germline V lookup: CDR1 SGHTA, CDR2 FQGNSA. The CDR3 consists of 15 residues. V was trimmed by 2 bases and J by 0 bases, leaving 11 bases between them.

Specimen: PBMCs or T cells enriched from blood (not recorded which). The source of this sequence is a woman aged 40 to 55 with acute COVID-19. The J gene is TRBJ2-7, the V gene TRBV7-2, with D possibly matching TRBD2 (6 bases). The CDR3 here is CASSLSAGSSYEQYF. CDR3 coding DNA: TGTGCCAGCAGCTTAAGCGCGGGGTCCTCCTACGAGCAGTACTTC.